The clone carrying this T cell receptor (beta chain) was counted at least ten times. This specimen belongs to a study of T cells of healthy individuals. TCRdb reprocessed the 5' RACE reads with MiXCR, giving one entry per CDR3 protein. In the table there are 100,000 or so distinct CDR3 sequences, roughly 18% of which are singletons. The receptor was derived from a human donor in good health.

CDR3 DNA: TGTGCCAGCAGTTTAGCAGACGCAGCTGGGGATGAGCAGTTCTTC. This sequence encodes CASSLADAAGDEQFF. The V call is TRBV12-3 or TRBV12-4, the J call TRBJ2-1; D is uncertain. CDR3 length: 15 amino acids. V gave up 0 bases and J gave up 8 bases, with 14 bases separating them.